This T cell receptor beta chain was identified in a study of T-cell reconstitution after alpha-beta-depleted transplantation in children. This clonotype has at least ten counts. V was trimmed by 2 bases and J by 1 base, leaving 11 bases between them. The CDR3 is 16 residues long. Germline V gives CDR1 SGHTA, CDR2 FQGNSA. For TCRbeta, the library was prepared with unique molecular identifiers. TCRdb passed the PCR reads through MiXCR, listing each CDR3 protein once. The sample carries about 230,000 distinct CDR3 sequences, roughly 10% recorded once. This clonotype originated in a child younger than two with acute myeloid leukemia, due to receive a stem cell transplant. The material was PBMCs, obtained before TCRalphabeta/CD19-depleted stem cell transplant. The chain has TRBV7-2 and TRBJ2-2; D might be TRBD2 (5 bases). Here the CDR3 DNA reads TGTGCCAGCAGCTTAAGGAGTAGCGTGAACACCGGGGAGCTGTTTTTT. Translated, it gives CASSLRSSVNTGELFF.